The entry below gives a single T cell receptor beta chain sequence along with its context. Its antigen is currently unknown. There are 14 residues in the CDR3. In germline, CDR1 is MDHEN, CDR2 SYDVKM. V was trimmed by 3 bases and J by 2 bases, leaving 8 bases between them. Libraries were prepared by immunoSEQ multiplex PCR; TCRdb keeps only in-frame clonotypes and omits some of them. The table includes approximately 300,000 clones, just over 85% detected once. This record belongs to a study of cytomegalovirus exposure and HLA in healthy donors. Broader study findings: Subsequent analysis of the 120 or so validation repertoires found a tendency for first-cohort TCR clusters to co-occur.

The material sequenced was PBMCs. The origin of this receptor is a woman younger than 35 in good health and CMV-seronegative. V usage is TRBV28 and J usage is TRBJ1-3, with D possibly matching TRBD1 (5 bases). Written as DNA, the CDR3 is TGTGCCAGCAGTTTGGAGGGGCCTGGAAACACCATATATTTT. This encodes CASSLEGPGNTIYF.